A single sample gave rise to the 28 T cell receptor beta chains below, sequenced in a study of shared clonotypes between healthy human individuals. The protocol was immunoSEQ multiplex PCR, while the TCRdb copy is restricted to in-frame clones and leaves out a portion. The sample contains around 2.1 million clones, 93% of which appear only once. CD45RO negativity and positive selection for CCR7 defined naive CD8 cells, a population that excluded terminally differentiated effector memory CD45RA+ cells. Input material: naive CD8+ T cells from PBMCs. All receptors come from a young man in good health. Some clones in this sample may be carry-over from other donors' samples.

The rearrangement uses TRBV4-1 and TRBJ2-2, with D perhaps matching TRBD2 (5 bases). Germline CDR1 is MGHRA and CDR2 is YSYEKL. V was clipped by 4 bases and J by 5 bases, with 11 bases between them. The CDR3 has 14 residues. The CDR3 coding sequence is TGCGCCAGCAGCCTGTTCGGGGTTACCGGGGAGCTGTTTTTT. Protein: CASSLFGVTGELFF.

The chain has TRBV28 and TRBJ2-7; tentatively, D is TRBD1 (6 bases). The germline V and J ends were trimmed by 6 bases and 7 bases, with 19 bases remaining between them. Germline CDR1 and CDR2: MDHEN and SYDVKM. This CDR3 is 14 amino acids long. CDR3 in amino acids: CASSPPTGRREQYF. The CDR3 nucleotides read TGTGCCAGCAGCCCCCCGACAGGCCGACGTGAGCAGTACTTC.

The chain joins TRBV28 to TRBJ1-4, with D maybe TRBD1 (5 bases). The CDR3 loop spans 17 amino acids. Germline V lookup: CDR1 MDHEN, CDR2 SYDVKM. The V end was cut by 6 bases, the J end by 2 bases, with 19 bases between. The CDR3, as DNA: TGTGCCAGCAGCCCTCCCGGGCGGACACTCACTAATGAAAAACTGTTTTTT. Its protein is CASSPPGRTLTNEKLFF.

The chain carries TRBV6-5 and TRBJ2-1; 9 bases match TRBD2. The V gene's germline CDR1 is MNHEY and CDR2 SVGAGI. The trim removed 4 bases at V and 8 bases at J, leaving 12 bases unmatched. CDR3 length: 16 amino acids. CDR3 nucleotides: TGTGCCAGCAGTTTCGGAGGGGTAGCGGGAGCTGATGAGCAGTTCTTC. Translated: CASSFGGVAGADEQFF.

Here the CDR3 reads CASSPKGIAKIPDTQYF. CDR3 DNA sequence: TGTGCCAGCAGCCCAAAAGGAATAGCGAAAATTCCAGATACGCAGTATTTT. The chain links TRBV13 to TRBJ2-3; tentatively, D is TRBD2 (5 bases). CDR3 length: 17 residues. From germline, CDR1 is PRHDT and CDR2 FYEKMQ (reference sequence). V dropped 5 bases and J dropped 4 bases, with 22 bases sitting between them. Using reference TRBV13 and TRBJ2-3 for the parts outside the CDR3, the full variable domain is AAGVIQSPRHLIKEKRETATLKCYPIPRHDTVYWYQQGPGQDPQFLISFYEKMQSDKGSIPDRFSAQQFSDYHSELNMSSLELGDSALYFCASSPKGIAKIPDTQYFGPGTRLTVL.

This chain uses TRBV5-1 with TRBJ2-1; 13 nucleotides agree with TRBD2. This CDR3 has 16 amino acids. V trimming: 3 bases; J trimming: 12 bases; junction bases outside the gene matches: 12. The germline gives CDR1 SGHRS, CDR2 YFSETQ. Written as DNA, the CDR3 is TGCGCCAGCAGCTCCCAATTCGGGACTAGCGGGGACGGGCAGTTCTTC. Its translation is CASSSQFGTSGDGQFF.

The chain combines TRBV28 with TRBJ1-5; TRBD1 is a possible D gene (6 bases). The germline gives CDR1 MDHEN, CDR2 SYDVKM. Trimming removed 6 bases from V and 6 bases from J, with 15 bases in between. This CDR3 region has 14 residues. The CDR3 nucleotides are TGTGCCAGCAGGTACCGACAGGTCAGTCAGCCCCAGCATTTT. Amino acid sequence: CASRYRQVSQPQHF.

The chain links TRBV5-1 to TRBJ1-1, with D tentatively TRBD1 (5 bases). Trimming left V 1 base short and J 4 bases short, with 20 bases between. This CDR3 region has 17 residues. The germline CDR1 and CDR2 sequences are SGHRS and YFSETQ. The CDR3 is CASSLWTVGVGTTEAFF. CDR3 bases: TGCGCCAGCAGCTTGTGGACGGTGGGGGTAGGGACCACTGAAGCTTTCTTT.

The CDR3 bases are TGTGCCAGCAGTTGGTCTGAAGCATACGAGCAGTACTTC. Its protein product is CASSWSEAYEQYF. The J gene is TRBJ2-7, the V gene TRBV27, with no clear D. The CDR3 runs to 13 residues. The germline CDR1 and CDR2 sequences are MNHEY and SMNVEV (reference sequence). Deletions cut 4 bases from V and 4 bases from J, with 11 bases between.

The rearrangement links TRBV28 to TRBJ2-3; D is possibly TRBD1 or TRBD2 (6 bases each). V gave up 5 bases and J gave up 1 base, with 22 bases separating them. The CDR3 covers 18 residues. Germline V CDR1 and CDR2: MDHEN, SYDVKM. CDR3: CASSPGTGTRERTDTQYF. The CDR3 DNA is TGTGCCAGCAGTCCCGGGACTGGGACAAGAGAACGCACAGATACGCAGTATTTT.

The V call is TRBV11-2, the J call TRBJ2-7; D is ambiguous. The germline CDR1 and CDR2 sequences are SGHAT and FQNNGV. Trimming stripped 5 bases from V and 2 bases from J, with 16 bases between. This CDR3 has 15 amino acids. The CDR3 DNA reads as TGTGCCAGCAGCCCAGCAAGAGGTAGGACCTACGAGCAGTACTTC. Translated: CASSPARGRTYEQYF. The full variable domain, in which reference TRBV11-2 and TRBJ2-7 provide the parts outside the CDR3, is EAGVAQSPRYKIIEKRQSVAFWCNPISGHATLYWYQQILGQGPKLLIQFQNNGVVDDSQLPKDRFSAERLKGVDSTLKIQPAKLEDSAVYLCASSPARGRTYEQYFGPGTRLTVT.

The V call is TRBV28, the J call TRBJ2-7; TRBD2 matches 10 bases. J was trimmed by 2 bases and V by 9 bases; bases with no gene match: 19. The V gene's germline CDR1 is MDHEN and CDR2 SYDVKM. The CDR3 runs 18 residues. This chain's CDR3 is CASGDGLAGESPTYEQYF. CDR3 nucleotide sequence: TGTGCCAGTGGGGATGGGCTAGCGGGAGAGTCCCCTACCTACGAGCAGTACTTC.

The genes are TRBV7-3 and TRBJ2-3, with D possibly called TRBD1 or TRBD2 (5 bases each). Trimming left V 3 bases short and J 4 bases short, with 23 bases between. Per the germline V gene, CDR1 is SGHTA and CDR2 is FQGTGA. The CDR3 is 18 residues long. CDR3 DNA sequence: TGTGCCAGCAGCTTCGGGACGACTGGGTACGGGGTAGCAGATACGCAGTATTTT. Its protein is CASSFGTTGYGVADTQYF. The variable domain in full, with the rest retrieved from reference TRBV7-3 and TRBJ2-3, is GAGVSQTPSNKVTEKGKYVELRCDPISGHTALYWYRQSLGQGPEFLIYFQGTGAADDSGLPNDRFFAVRPEGSVSTLKIQRTERGDSAVYLCASSFGTTGYGVADTQYFGPGTRLTVL.

This chain uses TRBV27 with TRBJ2-1; maybe TRBD2 (5 bases). This CDR3 has 12 amino acids. V was clipped by 6 bases and J by 9 bases, with 12 bases between them. Germline CDR1 reads MNHEY; CDR2 reads SMNVEV (reference sequence). This CDR3 is CASSHSAGEQFF. In nucleotides, the CDR3 is TGTGCCAGCAGCCACTCGGCGGGTGAGCAGTTCTTC.

The chain carries TRBV11-2 and TRBJ1-4, with D hard to call. CDR1 and CDR2 from the germline V gene are SGHAT and FQNNGV. V lost 5 bases to trimming and J lost 8 bases, with 9 bases between them. This CDR3 is 12 amino acids long. The CDR3 DNA sequence: TGTGCCAGCAGCCCCCGTCTGGAAAAACTGTTTTTT. Residues: CASSPRLEKLFF.

The chain uses TRBV29-1 and TRBJ2-1; tentatively, D is TRBD1 (5 bases). The CDR3 has 11 amino acids. The V gene's germline CDR1 is SQVTM and CDR2 ANQGSEA. V was trimmed by 6 bases and J by 10 bases, leaving 13 bases between them. CDR3 nucleotide sequence: TGCAGCGTCCTGGGGCTCAACGAGCAGTTCTTC. Protein product: CSVLGLNEQFF.

The chain couples TRBV11-2 to TRBJ1-2; unclear D gene. Per germline, CDR1 SGHAT and CDR2 FQNNGV. The CDR3 is made up of 14 amino acids. Trimming left V 3 bases short and J 0 bases short, with 8 bases between. The CDR3 coding sequence is TGTGCCAGCAGCTTGAGGGCGGCTAACTATGGCTACACCTTC. Translated, it gives CASSLRAANYGYTF.

V and J are TRBV6-6 and TRBJ1-1; D call uncertain. V was clipped by 5 bases and J by 0 bases, with 10 bases between them. The CDR3 consists of 14 residues. The germline CDR1 and CDR2 sequences are MNHNY and SVGAGI (reference sequence). The DNA of the CDR3 is TGTGCCAGCAGTGCCGAGAATTTGAACACTGAAGCTTTCTTT. Its protein product is CASSAENLNTEAFF.

The chain has TRBV27 and TRBJ1-1; D is unclear. The germline V gene has CDR1 MNHEY and CDR2 SMNVEV (reference sequence). Trimming removed 6 bases at V and 5 bases at J, with 19 bases between. This CDR3 comprises 15 residues. The CDR3 coding sequence is TGTGCCAGCAGACCGCTCCGGACGGATTGGACTGAAGCTTTCTTT. Its translation: CASRPLRTDWTEAFF.

A remark on this clone: A much larger clone sits a single nucleotide away, making a read error possible. The V call is TRBV25-1, the J call TRBJ2-7, with D unclear. This CDR3 is 11 amino acids long. Germline loops: CDR1 MGHDK, CDR2 SYGVNS. Deletions cut 5 bases from V and 0 bases from J, with 2 bases between. The CDR3: CASSHSYEQYF. The CDR3 DNA reads as TGTGCCAGCAGTCACTCCTACGAGCAGTACTTC.

V is TRBV27 and J is TRBJ1-1; D gene ambiguous. The V end was cut by 5 bases, the J end by 4 bases, with 17 bases between. CDR1 and CDR2 from the germline V gene are MNHEY and SMNVEV (reference sequence). The CDR3 has 15 amino acids. The chain's CDR3 is CASSAKYSRSTEAFF. DNA for the CDR3: TGTGCCAGCAGTGCAAAATACTCCCGGAGCACTGAAGCTTTCTTT.

This chain links TRBV4-3 with TRBJ2-2, with TRBD1 matching over 9 bases. CDR1 is LGHNA, CDR2 YSLEER, per germline. Trimming took 1 base from V and 4 from J; bases not matched to a gene: 4. This CDR3 comprises 16 residues. CDR3 in DNA: TGCGCCAGCAGCCAAGCCGGGACAGGGATCACCGGGGAGCTGTTTTTT. Protein product: CASSQAGTGITGELFF.

This clone was picked up one time. The chain couples TRBV6-1 to TRBJ2-1; 7 positions match TRBD2. From germline, CDR1 is MNHNS and CDR2 SASEGT. This CDR3 is 15 amino acids long. V shed 7 bases, J shed 4 bases, and the junction held 10 bases outside the gene matches. The CDR3 loop reads CASTFRTRTYNEQFF. In DNA, the CDR3 is TGTGCCAGCACGTTCCGGACTAGAACTTACAATGAGCAGTTCTTC.

This chain connects TRBV29-1 to TRBJ2-1; D may be TRBD1 (5 bases). The V end was cut by 3 bases, the J end by 0 bases, with 12 bases between. In germline, CDR1 is SQVTM, CDR2 ANQGSEA. This CDR3 is built from 15 residues. DNA of the CDR3: TGCAGCGTTGATAGGCAGGGAAGCTCCTACAATGAGCAGTTCTTC. Its translation is CSVDRQGSSYNEQFF.

The rearrangement links TRBV15 to TRBJ2-7; D is perhaps TRBD1 (6 bases). CDR1 is LNHNV and CDR2 is YYDKDF in the germline V gene (reference sequence). Between the trimmed V and J ends, which lost 3 bases and 2 bases, there was a span of 11 bases. This CDR3 spans 14 amino acids. The CDR3: CATSRAGDPYEQYF. DNA of the CDR3: TGTGCCACCAGCAGGGCAGGGGACCCCTACGAGCAGTACTTC.

The chain couples TRBV2 to TRBJ2-1, with 10 nucleotides matching TRBD2. CDR3 length: 15 amino acids. The J segment lost 2 bases and the V segment lost 6 bases, leaving 4 bases of the junction unmatched. Looked up from germline, CDR1 is SNHLY and CDR2 is FYNNEI. The CDR3 loop reads CASRRTSGPYNEQFF. The CDR3, as DNA: TGTGCCAGCAGAAGGACTAGCGGACCCTACAATGAGCAGTTCTTC.

About this clone itself: This same CDR3 is encoded by further DNA sequences in the sample. The rearrangement joins TRBV7-9 to TRBJ1-3; D uncertain. There are 14 residues in the CDR3. V lost 1 base and J lost 4, with 8 bases in between. CDR1 and CDR2 from the germline V gene are SEHNR and FQNEAQ (reference sequence). The chain's CDR3 is CASSLGPPGNTIYF. In DNA, the CDR3 is TGTGCCAGCAGCTTAGGGCCTCCCGGAAACACCATATATTTT.

The chain is built from TRBV11-2 and TRBJ2-1; D is perhaps TRBD2 (5 bases). Trimming shortened V by 1 base and J by 5 bases, and 9 bases separated the two germline ends. The CDR3 contains 14 residues. Germline loops: CDR1 SGHAT, CDR2 FQNNGV. The CDR3: CASSLVGLNNEQFF. The CDR3 coding sequence is TGTGCCAGCAGCTTAGTCGGACTCAACAATGAGCAGTTCTTC.